These 23 T cell receptor beta chains share one sample of origin, sequenced in a study of blood T cell repertoires in COVID-19. Sequencing was performed with immunoSEQ multiplex PCR; in TCRdb, only in-frame clones are kept and a portion is missing. The sample has roughly 280,000 clones, around nine tenths seen once. The sequenced material came from peripheral blood. These receptors originate from a woman aged 25 to 39 with COVID-19, enrolled during active disease.

For this clone: A read error may account for a junction end that differs from germline. The rearrangement uses TRBV7-7 and TRBJ2-3; no reliable D call. Germline assignment: CDR1 SSHAT and CDR2 FNYEAQ (reference sequence). This CDR3 has 15 residues. CDR3 loop: CASSPTVSSTDTQYF. The CDR3 coding sequence is TGTGCTAGCAGCCCCACTGTTAGTAGCACAGATACGCAGTATTTT.

This chain links TRBV2 with TRBJ2-1; the D gene is possibly TRBD2 (5 bases). V lost 1 base and J 0 bases, leaving 7 bases between the germline ends. Germline V gives CDR1 SNHLY, CDR2 FYNNEI. The CDR3 has 15 amino acids. The CDR3 loop reads CASSEDGLSYNEQFF. The CDR3 bases are TGTGCCAGCAGTGAAGACGGACTCTCCTACAATGAGCAGTTCTTC.

This clone was counted between two and nine times. The chain employs TRBV11-2 and TRBJ1-1, with D uncertain. The CDR3 is 13 amino acids. Trimming removed 1 base at V and 3 bases at J, with 6 bases between. Germline V gene lookup returns CDR1 SGHAT and CDR2 FQNNGV. CDR3 in amino acids: CASSLAGYTEAFF. For the CDR3, the DNA is TGTGCCAGCAGCTTAGCGGGATACACTGAAGCTTTCTTT.

V and J are TRBV2 and TRBJ2-5; 7 bases are a match to TRBD2. V was pared by 7 bases and J by 4 bases, with 6 bases of the junction left unmatched. In germline, CDR1 is SNHLY, CDR2 FYNNEI. The CDR3 consists of 13 residues. The CDR3 protein is CASTGGGGETQYF. The DNA of the CDR3 is TGTGCCAGCACCGGCGGGGGAGGAGAGACCCAGTACTTC.

The CDR3 coding sequence is TGCAGCGTGAAGACAGGGAGAAACTACGAGCAGTACTTC. Its protein is CSVKTGRNYEQYF. This chain links TRBV29-1 with TRBJ2-7, with 7 bases lining up with TRBD1. The CDR3 runs to 13 residues. V was pared by 6 bases and J by 3 bases, with 8 bases of the junction left unmatched. In germline, CDR1 is SQVTM, CDR2 ANQGSEA.

This clone was recorded once. The rearrangement joins TRBV3-1 (or the pseudogene TRBV3-2) to TRBJ2-7; weak D call: TRBD1 (5 bases). The V and J ends lost 0 bases and 3 bases respectively, with 15 bases between them. CDR3 length equals 16 residues. CDR1 LGHDT and CDR2 YNNKEL come from the germline V gene (reference sequence). This CDR3 is CASSQDGQGPFYEQYF. In nucleotides, the CDR3 is TGTGCCAGCAGCCAAGATGGGCAGGGTCCATTCTACGAGCAGTACTTC.

The chain carries TRBV5-1 and TRBJ1-1; 11 bases line up with TRBD1. CDR1 is SGHRS, CDR2 YFSETQ, per germline. J was trimmed by 3 bases and V by 3 bases; bases with no gene match: 7. The CDR3 loop spans 16 amino acids. The CDR3 DNA reads as TGCGCCAGCAGCTATCTCGGACAGGGGGCGGACACTGAAGCTTTCTTT. Residues: CASSYLGQGADTEAFF.

In this sample, this clone turned up a few times. V gene TRBV12-3 or TRBV12-4 combines with J gene TRBJ2-1; possible D gene TRBD2, 6 bases. Trimming took 6 bases from V and 8 from J, leaving 14 bases between them. The CDR3 sequence is 13 residues long. The CDR3 nucleotides are TGTGCCAGCAGCCAGACTAGGAACCATGAGCAGTTCTTC. The encoded protein is CASSQTRNHEQFF.

The chain couples TRBV5-1 to TRBJ1-2, with a tentative D call TRBD1 (5 bases). This CDR3 has 14 amino acids. V lost 4 bases, J lost 4 bases, and 14 bases lay in between. CDR1 is SGHRS and CDR2 is YFSETQ in the germline V gene. The DNA for the CDR3 is TGCGCCAGCAGCCACGGGAGAGGGACCTATGGCTACACCTTC. It specifies CASSHGRGTYGYTF. Full variable domain (outside the CDR3, taken from reference TRBV5-1 and TRBJ1-2): KAGVTQTPRYLIKTRGQQVTLSCSPISGHRSVSWYQQTPGQGLQFLFEYFSETQRNKGNFPGRFSGRQFSNSRSEMNVSTLELGDSALYLCASSHGRGTYGYTFGSGTRLTVV.

This chain links TRBV4-2 with TRBJ1-1, with unresolved D. This CDR3 contains 13 residues. The germline V and J ends were trimmed by 0 bases and 1 base, with 3 bases remaining between them. CDR1 is LGHNA and CDR2 is YNFKEQ in the germline V gene. CDR3 DNA: TGTGCCAGCAGCCAAGACAGGAACACTGAAGCTTTCTTT. Its translation is CASSQDRNTEAFF.

The chain uses TRBV5-1 and TRBJ2-1; tentatively, D is TRBD1 (5 bases). Germline lookup yields CDR1 SGHRS and CDR2 YFSETQ. The CDR3 contains 14 residues. V dropped 3 bases and J dropped 6 bases, with 13 bases sitting between them. The CDR3 DNA sequence: TGCGCCAGCAGCTACCGTGGGCAGGGCAATGAGCAGTTCTTC. It is translated as CASSYRGQGNEQFF. The full variable domain, rest sourced from reference TRBV5-1 and TRBJ2-1, is KAGVTQTPRYLIKTRGQQVTLSCSPISGHRSVSWYQQTPGQGLQFLFEYFSETQRNKGNFPGRFSGRQFSNSRSEMNVSTLELGDSALYLCASSYRGQGNEQFFGPGTRLTVL.

This chain joins TRBV29-1 and TRBJ2-1; D is undetermined. Germline CDR1 reads SQVTM; CDR2 reads ANQGSEA. CDR3 size: 16 residues. Trimming removed 2 bases from V and 3 bases from J, with 17 bases in between. The CDR3 nucleotides read TGCAGCGTTGAATTCGGTCTTGCGGCGGACTACAATGAGCAGTTCTTC. This sequence encodes CSVEFGLAADYNEQFF.

The rearrangement links TRBV6-5 to TRBJ1-4, with 7 nucleotides matching TRBD1. The length of the CDR3 is 13 residues. V lost 6 bases and J lost 8; bases outside the gene matches: 6. Germline V gene sequence: CDR1 MNHEY, CDR2 SVGAGI. Here the CDR3 DNA reads TGTGCCAGCAGACAGGGGTTACACGAAAAACTGTTTTTT. As protein: CASRQGLHEKLFF.

The chain links TRBV18 to TRBJ2-5; TRBD2 agrees at 8 bases. Trimming at V came to 6 bases and at J to 5 bases, leaving 11 bases not matched to a gene. Germline V gene lookup returns CDR1 KGHSH and CDR2 LQKENI. The CDR3 has 15 amino acids. The CDR3 sequence: CASSQSQREFETQYF. The CDR3 DNA follows: TGTGCCAGCTCCCAATCCCAGCGGGAGTTTGAGACCCAGTACTTC.

V is TRBV5-1 and J is TRBJ1-1, with 9 positions matching TRBD1. The CDR3 extends over 15 amino acids. Unmatched junction bases numbered 10, after V lost 4 bases and J lost 6 bases. Germline CDR1 reads SGHRS; CDR2 reads YFSETQ. The CDR3 coding sequence is TGCGCCAGCAGCCCGAGGACAGGGGTAACTTCTGAAGCTTTCTTT. Translation gives CASSPRTGVTSEAFF. Filled out from reference TRBV5-1 and TRBJ1-1, the complete variable domain reads KAGVTQTPRYLIKTRGQQVTLSCSPISGHRSVSWYQQTPGQGLQFLFEYFSETQRNKGNFPGRFSGRQFSNSRSEMNVSTLELGDSALYLCASSPRTGVTSEAFFGQGTRLTVV.

The chain joins TRBV21-1 to TRBJ2-6; the table's D call TRBD2 went unverified against the DNA. TRBV21-1 is a recognized pseudogene. CDR3 length: 12 amino acids. The CDR3, as DNA: TGTGCCAGATTTCGGGGGGCCAACGTCCTGACTTTC. It encodes CARFRGANVLTF.

The J gene is TRBJ1-4, the V gene TRBV5-1; TRBD1 matches at 9 bases. Germline V gene lookup returns CDR1 SGHRS and CDR2 YFSETQ. Unmatched junction bases numbered 3, after V lost 3 bases and J lost 6 bases. The CDR3 is 14 residues long. CDR3 in DNA: TGCGCCAGCAGCTCCGGGACAGGGTATGAAAAACTGTTTTTT. Its translation: CASSSGTGYEKLFF.

The rearrangement uses TRBV7-9 and TRBJ2-3; 11 bases are a match to TRBD1. Trimming removed 5 bases from V and 3 bases from J; junction bases left unmatched: 4. CDR1 SEHNR and CDR2 FQNEAQ come from the germline V gene (reference sequence). The CDR3 has 15 amino acids. CDR3 sequence (DNA): TGTGCCAGCAGCGCGGGACAGGGGGTGACAGATACGCAGTATTTT. Its translation: CASSAGQGVTDTQYF.

The chain joins TRBV30 to TRBJ2-7; 10 positions agree with TRBD2. The germline CDR1 and CDR2 sequences are GTSNPN and SVGIG (reference sequence). The CDR3 covers 12 residues. The V segment lost 4 bases and the J segment 7 bases; nucleotides outside the gene matches: 4. The CDR3 spells CAWTSGRSEQYF. CDR3 nucleotides: TGTGCCTGGACTAGCGGGAGATCGGAGCAGTACTTC.

V gene TRBV29-1 combines with J gene TRBJ1-5; no clear D gene. Germline V gene lookup returns CDR1 SQVTM and CDR2 ANQGSEA. The CDR3 sequence is 12 residues long. CDR3 sequence (DNA): TGCAGTGGCGGACTACCAGGTCAGCCCCAGCATTTT. Amino acid sequence: CSGGLPGQPQHF.

The genes are TRBV11-2 and TRBJ1-2; 8 bases fit TRBD1. The V gene end was trimmed by 8 bases and the J gene end by 4 bases; junction bases not matched to a gene: 6. This CDR3 comprises 13 residues. Per germline, CDR1 SGHAT and CDR2 FQNNGV. For the CDR3, the DNA is TGTGCCAGCCAGACAGGGGATAGCTATGGCTACACCTTC. It is translated as CASQTGDSYGYTF.

This chain links TRBV11-2 with TRBJ2-2, with 12 bases fitting TRBD2. V lost 5 bases and J lost 5; bases outside the gene matches: 6. In germline, CDR1 is SGHAT, CDR2 FQNNGV. This CDR3 comprises 16 residues. As DNA, the CDR3 is TGTGCCAGCAGCGCGAGGCTAGCGGGAGGGACCGGGGAGCTGTTTTTT. It specifies CASSARLAGGTGELFF.

V usage is TRBV6-5 and J usage is TRBJ1-3; TRBD1 agrees at 7 bases. Unmatched junction bases numbered 5, after V lost 6 bases and J lost 0 bases. In germline, CDR1 is MNHEY, CDR2 SVGAGI. CDR3 length equals 15 residues. The CDR3, as DNA: TGTGCCAGCAGAAGACAGGGAACCTCTGGAAACACCATATATTTT. Translated, it gives CASRRQGTSGNTIYF.